A selection of T cell receptor beta chains follows, all from one sample in a study of T cells after yellow fever vaccination. TCRdb processed the 5' RACE reads anew with MiXCR; each CDR3 protein has one entry. This sample yields about 320,000 distinct CDR3 sequences, of which about 12% are seen a single time; about 3% belongs to the top ten. The sample here was CD4+ T cells sorted from PBMCs, taken 15 days after the yellow fever booster vaccination. Source of these receptors: a man between 18 and 35 years old who received the YFV17D yellow fever vaccine. Each CDR3 is given with its conserved first and last residue. Fields, in order: V gene, J gene, D gene, clone size, CDR3 protein, CDR3 DNA. A D gene is named only where the DNA matches it firmly. Clone size appears in some rows only: once, few, many, or a class for an expanded clone.

TRBV5-1,TRBJ2-7,TRBD1,many,CASSETGGRIYEQYF,TGCGCCAGCAGCGAGACAGGGGGGCGGATATACGAGCAGTACTTC
TRBV15,TRBJ2-2,NA,many,CATSRVPAGTHGELFF,TGTGCCACCAGCAGAGTTCCTGCGGGAACGCACGGGGAGCTGTTTTTT
TRBV18,TRBJ1-4,NA,many,CASSQAGEKLFF,TGTGCCAGCTCTCAGGCAGGCGAAAAACTGTTTTTT
TRBV7-2,TRBJ1-1,NA,many,CASSQHRAEAFF,TGTGCCAGCAGCCAACACAGGGCAGAAGCTTTCTTT
TRBV11-3,TRBJ2-2,NA,NA,CASSNRGTAGELFF,TGTGCCAGCAGCAACCGGGGCACCGCCGGGGAGCTGTTTTTT
TRBV12-3/TRBV12-4,TRBJ2-3,TRBD2,many,CASTRAGDADTQYF,TGTGCCAGCACCCGAGCGGGGGATGCTGATACGCAGTATTTT
TRBV19,TRBJ2-3,NA,NA,CASSISGGFTDTQYF,TGTGCCAGTAGTATATCGGGGGGCTTCACAGATACGCAGTATTTT
TRBV18,TRBJ1-6,NA,NA,CASSPGDGNSPLHF,TGTGCCAGCTCACCCGGGGACGGTAATTCACCCCTCCACTTT
TRBV4-3,TRBJ1-1,NA,NA,CASSQEHGGTEAFF,TGCGCCAGCAGCCAAGAACACGGAGGGACTGAAGCTTTCTTT
TRBV24-1,TRBJ2-5,TRBD1,NA,CATSDRTGPQETQYF,TGTGCCACCAGTGACCGGACAGGCCCCCAAGAGACCCAGTACTTC
TRBV20-1,TRBJ2-7,TRBD2,few,CSARSAGGNSYEQYF,TGCAGTGCTAGATCGGCGGGGGGTAACTCCTACGAGCAGTACTTC
TRBV7-3,TRBJ2-1,TRBD1,NA,CASSQRQGWGNERFF,TGTGCCAGCAGCCAACGACAGGGTTGGGGCAATGAGCGGTTCTTC
TRBV4-1,TRBJ2-1,NA,NA,CASSQDREGPGLF,TGCGCCAGCAGCCAAGATCGCGAGGGGCCCGGACTCTTC
TRBV5-6,TRBJ1-5,NA,few,CAGYDQPQHF,TGTGCCGGCTACGATCAGCCCCAGCATTTT